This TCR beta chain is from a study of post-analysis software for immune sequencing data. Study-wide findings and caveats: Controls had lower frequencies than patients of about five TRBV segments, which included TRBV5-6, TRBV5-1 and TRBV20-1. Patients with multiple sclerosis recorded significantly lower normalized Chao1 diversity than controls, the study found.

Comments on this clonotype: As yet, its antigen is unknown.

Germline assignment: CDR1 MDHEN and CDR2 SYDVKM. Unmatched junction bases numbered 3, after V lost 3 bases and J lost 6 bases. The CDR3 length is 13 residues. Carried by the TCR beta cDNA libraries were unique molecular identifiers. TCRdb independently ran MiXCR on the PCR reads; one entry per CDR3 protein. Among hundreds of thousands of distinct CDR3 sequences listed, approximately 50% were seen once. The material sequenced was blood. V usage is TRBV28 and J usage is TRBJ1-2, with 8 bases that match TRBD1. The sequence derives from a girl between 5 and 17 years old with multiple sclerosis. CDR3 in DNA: TGTGCCAGCAGTTTCGCGGACAGGGATGGCTACACCTTC. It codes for CASSFADRDGYTF.